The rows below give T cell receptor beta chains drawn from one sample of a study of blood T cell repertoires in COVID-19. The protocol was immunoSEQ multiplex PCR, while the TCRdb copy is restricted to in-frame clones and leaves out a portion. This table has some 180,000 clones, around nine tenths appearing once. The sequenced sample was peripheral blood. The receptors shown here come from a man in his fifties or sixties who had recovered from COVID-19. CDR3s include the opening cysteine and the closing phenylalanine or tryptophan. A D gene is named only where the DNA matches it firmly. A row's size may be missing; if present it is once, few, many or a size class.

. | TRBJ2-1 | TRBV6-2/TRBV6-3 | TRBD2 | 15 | TGTGCCAGCAGTTACCGGGGGGTCTCCTACAATGAGCAGTTCTTC | CASSYRGVSYNEQFF
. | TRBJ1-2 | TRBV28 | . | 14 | TGTGCCAGCAGTCCCTCAGGTTACGGCTATGGCTACACCTTC | CASSPSGYGYGYTF
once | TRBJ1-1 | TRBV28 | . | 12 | TGTGCCAGCAGCTCGGGACTCCCGAATGCTTTCTTT | CASSSGLPNAFF
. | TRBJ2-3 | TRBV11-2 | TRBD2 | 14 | TGTGCCAGCAGCTTTAGGGACTACAAAGATACGCAGTATTTT | CASSFRDYKDTQYF
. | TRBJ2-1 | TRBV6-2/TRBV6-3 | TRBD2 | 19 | TGTGCCAGCAGTTACTCGTGGACTAGCGGGGGCGTCTCCTACAATGAGCAGTTCTTC | CASSYSWTSGGVSYNEQFF
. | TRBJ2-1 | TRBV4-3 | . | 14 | TGCGCCAGCAGCCAAGCTTTCAGGTTGGGTGAGCAGTTCTTC | CASSQAFRLGEQFF
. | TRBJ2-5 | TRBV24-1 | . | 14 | TGTGCCACCAGTGATACAGGGTGGCAAGAGACCCAGTACTTC | CATSDTGWQETQYF
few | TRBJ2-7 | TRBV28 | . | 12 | TGTGCCAGCAGTTCCCCTCCCGGGGGGCAGTACTTC | CASSSPPGGQYF
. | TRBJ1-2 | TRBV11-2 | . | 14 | TGTGCCAGCAGTCAAACCAGGGGAGAGGGTGGCTACACCTTC | CASSQTRGEGGYTF
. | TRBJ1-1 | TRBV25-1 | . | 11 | TGTGCCAGCAGTGAAGGGGGGGAAGCTTTCTTT | CASSEGGEAFF
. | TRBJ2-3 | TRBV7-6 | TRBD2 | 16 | TGTGCCAGCAGCTTAGCGCCGGGGGGTTCCACAGATACGCAGTATTTT | CASSLAPGGSTDTQYF
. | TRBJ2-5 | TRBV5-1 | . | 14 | TGCGCCAGCAGCTCCCTGGGGGGCCAAGAGACCCAGTACTTC | CASSSLGGQETQYF
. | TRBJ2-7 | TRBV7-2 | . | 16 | TGTGCCAGCAGCTTAGGGGGTTTAACGGGAGTCTACGAGCAGTACTTC | CASSLGGLTGVYEQYF
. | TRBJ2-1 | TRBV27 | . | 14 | TGTGCCAGCACCAACATTCCCGGGAGTGATGAGCAGTTCTTC | CASTNIPGSDEQFF
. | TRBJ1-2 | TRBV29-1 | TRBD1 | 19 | TGCAGCGTTTTTTCAACCCTGGGACAGGGTTCTCCAAGCCACTATGGCTACACCTTC | CSVFSTLGQGSPSHYGYTF
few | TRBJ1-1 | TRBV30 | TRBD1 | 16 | TGTGCCTGGAGGAAGAAGCCGGACAGGGCGGACACTGAAGCTTTCTTT | CAWRKKPDRADTEAFF
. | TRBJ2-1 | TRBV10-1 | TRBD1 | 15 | TGCGCCAGCAGTGACCGGACAGGGGACCACAATGAGCAGTTCTTC | CASSDRTGDHNEQFF
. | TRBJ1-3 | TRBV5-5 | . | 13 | TGTGCCAGCAGCCCCCGACAGGGAAACACCATATATTTT | CASSPRQGNTIYF
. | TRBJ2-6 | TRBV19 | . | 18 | TGTGCCAGTAGTAGACGAATAACGGGGTTCTCTGGGGCCAACGTCCTGACTTTC | CASSRRITGFSGANVLTF
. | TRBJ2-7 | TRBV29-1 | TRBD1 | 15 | TGCAGCGTTCTGAAACTCCGGGACAGATCCTACGAGCAGTACTTC | CSVLKLRDRSYEQYF
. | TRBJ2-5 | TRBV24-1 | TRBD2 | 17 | TGTGCCACCAGTTCGGGAGGGCAGGGTCCCCGGCAAGAGACCCAGTACTTC | CATSSGGQGPRQETQYF
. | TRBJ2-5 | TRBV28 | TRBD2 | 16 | TGTGCCAGCAGTTCCCCCGGACTAGCGGGCCTGGGGACCCAGTACTTC | CASSSPGLAGLGTQYF
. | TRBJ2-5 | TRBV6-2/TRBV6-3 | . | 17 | TGTGCCAGCAGTTACGAGGCAAGGGCGGGATTCCAAGAGACCCAGTACTTC | CASSYEARAGFQETQYF
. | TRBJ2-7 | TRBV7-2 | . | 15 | TGTGCCAGCAGCTCCCAGGGCGGGATTAGCAACGAGCAGTACTTC | CASSSQGGISNEQYF
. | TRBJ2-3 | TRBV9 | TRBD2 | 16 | TGTGCCAGCAGCGTATTAGGGACTAGCGGTTCAGATACGCAGTATTTT | CASSVLGTSGSDTQYF
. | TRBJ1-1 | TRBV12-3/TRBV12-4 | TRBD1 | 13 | TGTGCCAGCAGCAGACAGGGTAACACTGAAGCTTTCTTT | CASSRQGNTEAFF
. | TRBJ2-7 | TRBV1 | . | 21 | TGCACCAGCAGCCAATGGGCGGGACTAGCGGGAGGGCCTACAAGCTCCTACGAGCAGTACTTC | CTSSQWAGLAGGPTSSYEQYF
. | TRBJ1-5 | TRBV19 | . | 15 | TGTGCCAGTAGTATGTGGGGTAGCGGCAATCAGCCCCAGCATTTT | CASSMWGSGNQPQHF
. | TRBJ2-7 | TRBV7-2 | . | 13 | TGTGCCAGCAGCTATGGAGGTTCCTACGAGCAGTACTTC | CASSYGGSYEQYF
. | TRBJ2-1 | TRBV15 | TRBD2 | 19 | TGTGCCACCAGCAGAGCTCTAGCGGGGGGCCAAAGCTCCTACAATGAGCAGTTCTTC | CATSRALAGGQSSYNEQFF
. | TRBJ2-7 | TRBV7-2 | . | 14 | TGTGCCAGCAGTTCTGGCAGGGATAACAACGAGCAGTACTTC | CASSSGRDNNEQYF
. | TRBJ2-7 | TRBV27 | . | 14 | TGTGCCAGCAGTTTCCGCAGGGGTCAATACGAGCAGTACTTC | CASSFRRGQYEQYF
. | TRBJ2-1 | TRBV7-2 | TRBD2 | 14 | TGTGCCAGCAGCTCTCAGACTAGCCACAATGAGCAGTTCTTC | CASSSQTSHNEQFF
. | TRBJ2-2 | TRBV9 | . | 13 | TGTGCCAGCAGCTTCCGGGGGTCCGGGGAGCTGTTTTTT | CASSFRGSGELFF
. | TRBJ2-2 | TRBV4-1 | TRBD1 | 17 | TGCGCCAGCAGCAAAACTTACAGGGGGAGAAGTACCGGGGAGCTGTTTTTT | CASSKTYRGRSTGELFF
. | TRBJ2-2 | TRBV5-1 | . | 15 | TGCGCCAGCAGCTTGGTCCAGGGGATAGCCGGGGAGCTGTTTTTT | CASSLVQGIAGELFF
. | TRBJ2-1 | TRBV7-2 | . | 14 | TGTGCCAGCCGCTTTGGGGCGGGACTGAATGAGCAGTTCTTC | CASRFGAGLNEQFF
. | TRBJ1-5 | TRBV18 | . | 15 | TGTGCCAGCTCACCAGGGCAGGGCCACAATCAGCCCCAGCATTTT | CASSPGQGHNQPQHF
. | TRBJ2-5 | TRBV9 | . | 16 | TGTGCCAGCAGCGTAAACCCCTCCCTTTTGGGAGGGACCCAGTACTTC | CASSVNPSLLGGTQYF
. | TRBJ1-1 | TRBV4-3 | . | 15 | TGCGCCAGCAGCCATGTCGGGAGCCAGAACACTGAAGCTTTCTTT | CASSHVGSQNTEAFF
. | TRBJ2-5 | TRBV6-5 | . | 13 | TGTGCCAGCAGTTCCGGACAGCAAGAGACCCAGTACTTC | CASSSGQQETQYF
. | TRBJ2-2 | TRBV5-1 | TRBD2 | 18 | TGCGCCAGCAGCTTTCGGACTAGCTCCTTAACGAACACCGGGGAGCTGTTTTTT | CASSFRTSSLTNTGELFF
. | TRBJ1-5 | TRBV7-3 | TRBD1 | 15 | TGTGCCAGCAGCTTAGGGACAGGGGGGAATCAGCCCCAGCATTTT | CASSLGTGGNQPQHF
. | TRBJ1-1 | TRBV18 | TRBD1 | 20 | TGTGCCAGCTCACCACCAAAAACCGGGACAGGGGTCCGGAAGGGCACTGAAGCTTTCTTT | CASSPPKTGTGVRKGTEAFF
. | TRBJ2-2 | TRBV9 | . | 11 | TGTGCCAGCGAGGGCGACGGGGAGCTGTTTTTT | CASEGDGELFF
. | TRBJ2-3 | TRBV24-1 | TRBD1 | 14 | TGTGCCACCAGGGGACAGGGGGCTACAGATACGCAGTATTTT | CATRGQGATDTQYF
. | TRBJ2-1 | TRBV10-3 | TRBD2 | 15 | TGTGCCATCAGTGAGTTGGGGACTAGCTACAATGAGCAGTTCTTC | CAISELGTSYNEQFF
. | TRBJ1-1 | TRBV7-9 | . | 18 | TGTGCCAGCAGCTTAGGGGCAGGGTTTTTAGGATCGAACACTGAAGCTTTCTTT | CASSLGAGFLGSNTEAFF
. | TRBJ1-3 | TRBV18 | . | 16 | TGTGCCAGCTCACCGCGCGCTGTGAGCTCTGGAAACACCATATATTTT | CASSPRAVSSGNTIYF
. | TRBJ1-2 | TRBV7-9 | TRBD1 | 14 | TGTGCCAGCAGCTACTTGACAGGGAACTATGGCTACACCTTC | CASSYLTGNYGYTF
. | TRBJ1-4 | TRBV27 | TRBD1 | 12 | TGTGCCAGCAACCAAGGGACAGGGAAACTGTTTTTT | CASNQGTGKLFF
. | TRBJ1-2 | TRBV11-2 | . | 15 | TGTGCCAGCAGCTTAGATCCGGTGAGACAGAATGGCTACACCTTC | CASSLDPVRQNGYTF
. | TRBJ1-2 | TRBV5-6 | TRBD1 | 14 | TGTGCCAGCAGCTTGGTATTAGGGGGCAATGGCTACACCTTC | CASSLVLGGNGYTF
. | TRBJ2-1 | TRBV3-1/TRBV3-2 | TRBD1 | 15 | TGTGCCAGCAGCCGAGGGGGACAGGGGGGTAATGAGCAGTTCTTC | CASSRGGQGGNEQFF
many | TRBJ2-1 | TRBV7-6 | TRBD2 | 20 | TGTGCCAGCAGCGGTAACCCGGAGGCTAGCGGGAGTAGGTCCTACAATGAGCAGTTCTTC | CASSGNPEASGSRSYNEQFF
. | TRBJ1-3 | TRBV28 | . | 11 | TGTGCCAGCAGCCTACCAAACACCATATATTTT | CASSLPNTIYF
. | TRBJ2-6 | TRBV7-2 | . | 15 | TGTGCCAGCAGCTTAGGAGGGTTTGGGGCCAACGTCCTGACTTTC | CASSLGGFGANVLTF